Presented here are 26 T cell receptor beta chains from one specimen sequenced in a study of T cells after posttransplantation cyclophosphamide. Clones were sequenced by immunoSEQ multiplex PCR, and TCRdb holds only the in-frame ones, with some missing. The profile shows tens of thousands of clones, just over 90% of them singletons. The sample consisted of PBMCs. The receptors shown here come from a young woman in good health and a related stem cell transplant donor.

The rearrangement uses TRBV5-8 and TRBJ1-3, with D hard to call. Germline V gene data show CDR1 as SGHTS and CDR2 as YDEGEE. V was trimmed by 2 bases and J by 7 bases, leaving 16 bases between them. This CDR3 region has 15 residues. The CDR3 spells CASSFYRTGGNTIYF. The CDR3 region has the DNA TGTGCCAGCAGCTTTTACCGAACCGGCGGGAACACCATATATTTT.

The CDR3 coding sequence is TGTGCCAGCAGTTACTACCAGGGGGGCGCGAACACTGAAGCTTTCTTT. Translating it yields CASSYYQGGANTEAFF. The chain combines TRBV6-7 with TRBJ1-1; 7 bases are shared with TRBD1. Being an ORF, TRBV6-7 has a function that is uncertain. V trimming: 1 base; J trimming: 1 base; junction bases outside the gene matches: 6. This CDR3 contains 16 residues.

The chain is built from TRBV5-6 and TRBJ2-1; 7 positions agree with TRBD1. Losses at the gene ends were 3 bases for V and 10 bases for J; bases not matched to a gene: 10. The CDR3 consists of 14 residues. Germline V CDR1 and CDR2: SGHDT, YYEEEE. The CDR3 reads CASSSSPGTVEQFF. The CDR3 region has the DNA TGTGCCAGCAGCTCTTCTCCCGGGACAGTAGAGCAGTTCTTC.

The chain is built from TRBV5-4 and TRBJ1-2; no clear D gene. Germline V CDR1 and CDR2: SGHNT, YYREEE (reference sequence). The CDR3 extends over 13 amino acids. The V end lost 2 bases, the J end lost 4 bases, and 9 bases lay between the germline ends. The CDR3 DNA reads as TGTGCCAGCAGCTTAATGGGGTCCTATGGCTACACCTTC. Protein product: CASSLMGSYGYTF. Complete variable domain (other parts from reference TRBV5-4 and TRBJ1-2): ETGVTQSPTHLIKTRGQQVTLRCSSQSGHNTVSWYQQALGQGPQFIFQYYREEENGRGNFPPRFSGLQFPNYSSELNVNALELDDSALYLCASSLMGSYGYTFGSGTRLTVV.

The chain uses TRBV7-3 and TRBJ1-5; D unclear. Trimming cost V 0 bases and J 10 bases, with 10 bases left between them. The CDR3 spans 13 residues. Germline CDR1 reads SGHTA; CDR2 reads FQGTGA. DNA of the CDR3: TGTGCCAGCAGCTTAACGTTTGGCGACCCCCAGCATTTT. It specifies CASSLTFGDPQHF.

The chain carries TRBV6-1 and TRBJ2-7; 8 nucleotides line up with TRBD1. CDR1 and CDR2 (germline): MNHNS, SASEGT. V gave up 2 bases and J gave up 6 bases; unmatched junction bases: 6. The CDR3 totals 14 residues. CDR3 nucleotides: TGTGCCAGCAGTGAAATGGTCAGGGGGCGCGAGCAGTACTTC. The encoded protein is CASSEMVRGREQYF.

This chain uses TRBV4-2 with TRBJ2-5, with D perhaps matching TRBD1 (5 bases). The CDR3 spans 15 residues. The germline gives CDR1 LGHNA, CDR2 YNFKEQ. Trimming took 0 bases from V and 4 from J, leaving 12 bases between them. CDR3 bases: TGTGCCAGCAGCCAAGATTTAGGGGCTTCAGAGACCCAGTACTTC. Translation gives CASSQDLGASETQYF.

The rearrangement joins TRBV7-2 to TRBJ2-1; possible D gene TRBD2, 7 bases. The CDR3 loop spans 17 amino acids. V was trimmed by 2 bases and J by 6 bases, leaving 20 bases between them. Germline CDR1 and CDR2: SGHTA and FQGNSA. The CDR3 reads CASSLIGGGGRVNEQFF. The DNA for the CDR3 is TGTGCCAGCAGCTTAATAGGAGGCGGGGGCCGGGTCAATGAGCAGTTCTTC.

The genes are TRBV4-2 and TRBJ2-3; D gene ambiguous. The germline gives CDR1 LGHNA, CDR2 YNFKEQ. V shed 1 base and J shed 0 bases, with 5 bases lying between them. The CDR3 runs to 14 residues. CDR3 coding DNA: TGTGCCAGCAGCCAAGGACTCAGCACAGATACGCAGTATTTT. Translated: CASSQGLSTDTQYF.

The rearrangement joins TRBV25-1 to TRBJ1-2, with D uncertain. The CDR3 has 11 amino acids. The V end was cut by 2 bases, the J end by 6 bases, with 4 bases between. CDR1 is MGHDK, CDR2 SYGVNS, per germline. CDR3 DNA: TGTGCCAGCAGTGAAGACGATGGCTACACCTTC. Its translation: CASSEDDGYTF.

CDR3 sequence: CASSTKRSLRHDYGHTEAFF. In nucleotides, the CDR3 is TGTGCCAGCAGCACTAAACGGAGTCTGCGCCATGATTATGGGCACACTGAAGCTTTCTTT. The chain combines TRBV21-1 with TRBJ1-1. TRBV21-1 is given as a pseudogene. The CDR3 spans 20 residues.

The DNA of the CDR3 is TGTGCCAGCAGTCCTAGAAGAGATCAGCCCCAGCATTTT. Its translation is CASSPRRDQPQHF. The chain is built from TRBV7-9 and TRBJ1-5; D unclear. V shed 6 bases and J shed 5 bases, with 11 bases lying between them. The length of the CDR3 is 13 residues. Germline CDR1 is SEHNR and CDR2 is FQNEAQ (reference sequence).

The chain joins TRBV5-1 to TRBJ1-1; maybe TRBD1 (6 bases). Looked up from germline, CDR1 is SGHRS and CDR2 is YFSETQ. V shed 0 bases and J shed 5 bases, with 11 bases lying between them. This CDR3 has 14 amino acids. The CDR3 spells CASSLGQGRTEAFF. The CDR3, as DNA: TGCGCCAGCAGCTTGGGGCAGGGGAGAACTGAAGCTTTCTTT.

The chain recombines TRBV14 with TRBJ2-2, with D uncertain. Germline loops: CDR1 SGHDN, CDR2 FVKESK. V was cut by 7 bases and J by 4 bases, with 10 bases left in between. The CDR3 extends over 13 amino acids. DNA for the CDR3: TGTGCCAGCAACTTAAATCCCACCGGGGAGCTGTTTTTT. As protein: CASNLNPTGELFF.

This chain uses TRBV6-5 with TRBJ2-2; D is tentatively TRBD1 or TRBD2 (5 bases each). The germline V gene encodes CDR1 MNHEY and CDR2 SVGAGI. The CDR3 spans 13 residues. V gave up 5 bases and J gave up 7 bases, with 11 bases separating them. The CDR3 reads CASSGAGGGELFF. DNA for the CDR3: TGTGCCAGCAGTGGGGCGGGTGGCGGGGAGCTGTTTTTT.

CDR3 sequence reads: CASRPAKDGDSPLHF. Here the CDR3 DNA reads TGCGCCAGCAGGCCTGCCAAGGACGGGGATTCACCCCTCCACTTT. The V call is TRBV10-1, the J call TRBJ1-6; D is unclear. Germline V gene data show CDR1 as WNHNN and CDR2 as SYGVQD (reference sequence). The CDR3 has 15 amino acids. V was cut by 6 bases and J by 8 bases, with 17 bases left in between.

The chain has TRBV10-3 and TRBJ2-5; 7 nucleotides match TRBD1. The CDR3 loop spans 12 amino acids. Germline values: CDR1 ENHRY, CDR2 SYGVKD. With V trimmed by 10 bases and J by 4 bases, 6 bases remained unmatched. The CDR3 region has the DNA TGTGCCACCAGGGGGTCCGGAGAGACCCAGTACTTC. Encoded protein: CATRGSGETQYF.

This chain uses TRBV5-4 with TRBJ2-2, with a tentative D call TRBD2 (5 bases). Germline CDR1 reads SGHNT; CDR2 reads YYREEE (reference sequence). The CDR3 extends over 17 amino acids. Between the trimmed V and J ends, which lost 4 bases and 8 bases, there was a span of 24 bases. The CDR3 sequence: CASSSGSTRGTRGELFF. Here the CDR3 DNA reads TGTGCCAGCAGCAGTGGGTCCACTCGGGGAACCCGGGGGGAGCTGTTTTTT.

The rearrangement uses TRBV20-1 and TRBJ2-5; no reliable D call. Germline assignment: CDR1 DFQATT and CDR2 SNEGSKA (reference sequence). V lost 6 bases and J lost 2, with 7 bases in between. The CDR3 runs to 11 residues. CDR3 in amino acids: CSAHTQETQYF. The CDR3 DNA reads as TGCAGTGCCCACACTCAAGAGACCCAGTACTTC.

The chain recombines TRBV6-5 with TRBJ1-2; D call uncertain. CDR3 length: 15 residues. V lost 3 bases, J lost 0 bases, and 11 bases lay in between. Per germline, CDR1 MNHEY and CDR2 SVGAGI. CDR3 nucleotides: TGTGCCAGCAGTTATGGGCGATGGGCTAACTATGGCTACACCTTC. Protein: CASSYGRWANYGYTF.

The chain has TRBV5-4 and TRBJ1-6, with 7 bases fitting TRBD1. The CDR3 consists of 15 residues. V shed 4 bases, J shed 7 bases, and the junction held 8 bases outside the gene matches. Per the germline V gene, CDR1 is SGHNT and CDR2 is YYREEE (reference sequence). This CDR3 reads CASSVQGFNNSPLHF. CDR3 in DNA: TGTGCCAGCAGCGTACAGGGGTTTAACAATTCACCCCTCCACTTT.

This clone was recorded a few times. This chain uses TRBV2 with TRBJ1-5; D not certain. CDR1 and CDR2 (germline): SNHLY, FYNNEI. The CDR3 covers 12 residues. V lost 5 bases to trimming and J lost 4 bases, with 6 bases between them. The CDR3 DNA is TGTGCCAGCAGTCAGGAGAATCAGCCCCAGCATTTT. Protein sequence: CASSQENQPQHF.

The CDR3 region has the DNA TGTGCCACCAGCAGCCCCCTGGGGTTTCTGAACACTGAAGCTTTCTTT. Translating gives CATSSPLGFLNTEAFF. The chain links TRBV15 to TRBJ1-1; unclear D gene. V gave up 3 bases and J gave up 0 bases, with 14 bases separating them. The V gene's germline CDR1 is LNHNV and CDR2 YYDKDF (reference sequence). The CDR3 runs to 16 residues.

This clone has more than one count but fewer than ten. The chain employs TRBV5-5 and TRBJ1-5; perhaps TRBD1 as D (5 bases). This CDR3 is 16 amino acids long. Germline V gives CDR1 SGHKS, CDR2 YYEKEE (reference sequence). V lost 1 base to trimming and J lost 6 bases, with 17 bases between them. This chain's CDR3 is CASSLQGAGVSQPQHF. CDR3 nucleotide sequence: TGTGCCAGCAGCTTGCAAGGGGCGGGGGTCAGTCAGCCCCAGCATTTT. The whole variable domain, filled in from reference TRBV5-5 and TRBJ1-5, reads DAGVTQSPTHLIKTRGQQVTLRCSPISGHKSVSWYQQVLGQGPQFIFQYYEKEERGRGNFPDRFSARQFPNYSSELNVNALLLGDSALYLCASSLQGAGVSQPQHFGDGTRLSIL.

This clone was observed a single time. The chain uses TRBV9 and TRBJ2-2; D not resolved. Germline V gene lookup returns CDR1 SGDLS and CDR2 YYNGEE. CDR3 length: 15 residues. Trimming removed 0 bases at V and 0 bases at J, with 6 bases between. This CDR3 reads CASSVGRANTGELFF. CDR3 coding DNA: TGTGCCAGCAGCGTAGGAAGAGCGAACACCGGGGAGCTGTTTTTT. The full variable domain, rest sourced from reference TRBV9 and TRBJ2-2, is DSGVTQTPKHLITATGQRVTLRCSPRSGDLSVYWYQQSLDQGLQFLIQYYNGEERAKGNILERFSAQQFPDLHSELNLSSLELGDSALYFCASSVGRANTGELFFGEGSRLTVL.

The chain links TRBV27 to TRBJ2-7; D uncertain. V gave up 5 bases and J gave up 3 bases, with 11 bases separating them. The CDR3 extends over 13 amino acids. CDR1 is MNHEY, CDR2 SMNVEV, per germline (reference sequence). The CDR3 here is CASSRAIGYEQYF. Here the CDR3 DNA reads TGTGCCAGCAGTCGGGCAATCGGCTACGAGCAGTACTTC.